This T cell receptor (beta chain) emerged from a study of cytomegalovirus exposure and HLA in healthy donors. The PCR was carried out with 60 Vbeta primers and 13 Jbeta primers. Method: immunoSEQ multiplex PCR; TCRdb's copy keeps in-frame clones and lacks some. Seen here are roughly 84,000 clones, around 76% observed once, and the top ten hold less than 6%. J lost 5 bases, V lost 6 bases, and 7 bases had no gene match. From germline, CDR1 is MNHEY and CDR2 SMNVEV (reference sequence). CDR3 length: 14 residues. V is TRBV27 and J is TRBJ1-5, with 7 positions matching TRBD1. The source material was PBMCs. This receptor was identified in a male donor in good health and CMV-seropositive. The CDR3 DNA reads TGTGCCAGCAGGGAGACAGGGAGGCATCAGCCCCAGCATTTT. Translation: CASRETGRHQPQHF.